The 11 T cell receptor beta chains below were found in one sample sequenced in a study of CD4+ T cells in melanoma. TCRdb's copy holds only in-frame clones and misses some; the assay was immunoSEQ multiplex PCR. There are some 14,000 clones in the sample; roughly 83% occur only once, and 5% to 7.5% lies in the top ten. The sequenced material came from cells from a culture (not recorded whether cultured in vitro). These receptors were collected from a human donor with melanoma.

The chain joins TRBV4-1 to TRBJ1-5; no clear D. The CDR3 loop spans 18 amino acids. V lost 0 bases to trimming and J lost 4 bases, with 19 bases between them. Germline lookup yields CDR1 MGHRA and CDR2 YSYEKL. CDR3 nucleotide sequence: TGCGCCAGCAGCCAAGAGGCCCCAGCAGCCTCCCTTAATCAGCCCCAGCATTTT. It translates to CASSQEAPAASLNQPQHF.

The chain joins TRBV30 to TRBJ1-3, with a tentative D call TRBD1 (6 bases). This CDR3 region has 18 residues. The germline gives CDR1 GTSNPN, CDR2 SVGIG (reference sequence). Trimming left V 8 bases short and J 4 bases short, with 30 bases between. CDR3 residues: CALSGARTALAGGNTIYF. In DNA, the CDR3 is TGTGCCCTGTCAGGGGCTCGGACCGCATTGGCAGGAGGAAACACCATATATTTT.

V gene TRBV7-3 combines with J gene TRBJ2-2, with D unresolved. Trimming pared 6 bases from V and 5 bases from J, leaving 10 bases between. The length of the CDR3 is 13 residues. In germline, CDR1 is SGHTA, CDR2 FQGTGA. The CDR3 region is CASSLAGTGELFF. The CDR3 region has the DNA TGTGCCAGCAGTTTGGCCGGGACCGGGGAGCTGTTTTTT.

This clone occurred once. The chain carries TRBV7-8 and TRBJ1-3; no definite D call. The V gene's germline CDR1 is SGHVS and CDR2 FQNEAQ. This CDR3 contains 15 residues. Trimming cost V 3 bases and J 0 bases, with 9 bases left between them. The CDR3 bases are TGTGCCAGCAGCTTTTACCGCAGCTCTGGAAACACCATATATTTT. Amino acid sequence: CASSFYRSSGNTIYF.

The rearrangement uses TRBV6-1 and TRBJ1-5; 8 bases line up with TRBD1. Germline CDR1 MNHNS, CDR2 SASEGT. Trimming cost V 4 bases and J 3 bases; bases outside gene matches: 2. The CDR3 spans 14 residues. CDR3 nucleotides: TGTGCCAGCAGTGGGGACAGGCTCAATCAGCCCCAGCATTTT. The encoded protein is CASSGDRLNQPQHF.

V is TRBV6-5 and J is TRBJ1-6; D not resolved. This CDR3 is built from 12 residues. V lost 5 bases and J 9 bases, leaving 8 bases between the germline ends. Germline values: CDR1 MNHEY, CDR2 SVGAGI. This CDR3 is CASSTPSSPLHF. The DNA for the CDR3 is TGTGCCAGCAGTACCCCCAGTTCACCCCTCCACTTT.

V gene TRBV5-1 combines with J gene TRBJ1-1, with D perhaps TRBD1 (6 bases). Per germline, CDR1 SGHRS and CDR2 YFSETQ. This CDR3 contains 15 residues. V was clipped by 3 bases and J by 3 bases, with 15 bases between them. The CDR3 nucleotides read TGCGCCAGCAGCTGGGGGGCAGGGGACCACACTGAAGCTTTCTTT. Protein sequence: CASSWGAGDHTEAFF.

The V and J genes are TRBV2 and TRBJ1-5, with D possibly matching TRBD1 (6 bases). The germline V gene encodes CDR1 SNHLY and CDR2 FYNNEI. The CDR3 has 14 residues. V lost 8 bases to trimming and J lost 0 bases, with 11 bases between them. Here the CDR3 reads CASSGANSNQPQHF. The CDR3 region has the DNA TGTGCCAGCTCGGGGGCTAATAGCAATCAGCCCCAGCATTTT.

The V gene is TRBV5-4, the J gene TRBJ2-5, with D possibly matching TRBD1 (5 bases). V was pared by 2 bases and J by 4 bases, with 18 bases between. Germline CDR1 SGHNT, CDR2 YYREEE (reference sequence). CDR3 size: 16 residues. CDR3 residues: CASSLRKQGAGETQYF. Written as DNA, the CDR3 is TGTGCCAGCAGCTTACGTAAACAAGGGGCCGGAGAGACCCAGTACTTC.

This chain connects TRBV2 to TRBJ1-1, with D possibly matching TRBD1 (5 bases). Trimming took 1 base from V and 5 from J, leaving 11 bases between them. The CDR3 extends over 14 amino acids. The germline gives CDR1 SNHLY, CDR2 FYNNEI. Written as DNA, the CDR3 is TGTGCCAGCAGTGAAGAACAGGTTTTTACTGAAGCTTTCTTT. Protein product: CASSEEQVFTEAFF.

The CDR3 region is CASSPTVTDTQYF. The CDR3 DNA reads TGTGCCAGCAGCCCTACAGTCACAGATACGCAGTATTTT. The chain links TRBV7-9 to TRBJ2-3; no firm D call. This CDR3 contains 13 residues. Germline V gives CDR1 SEHNR, CDR2 FQNEAQ (reference sequence). V dropped 5 bases and J dropped 2 bases, with 8 bases sitting between them.